This T cell receptor beta chain was sequenced in a study of T cell responses to AZD1222 COVID-19 vaccine. Worth noting for this clone: Its matching antigen is unknown.

Measured with immunoSEQ multiplex PCR; TCRdb has only the in-frame clones, and not every one. The sample yields over 150,000 clones, roughly 87% seen once. This CDR3 has 12 amino acids. V dropped 6 bases and J dropped 1 base, with 4 bases sitting between them. General study findings and limits: Vaccine-related CD4 TCRs covered spike, predominating at 160-218 and 743-854. Donors skewed white British and female; clonal diversity was possibly underestimated. In all cases, repertoires were sampled only after the peak T cell response. Baseline seropositivity occurred in only 5 or 6 AZD1222 recipients.

The receptor's source is an adult in good health. The chain couples TRBV12-3 or TRBV12-4 to TRBJ1-5, with D hard to call. The sequencing used peripheral blood, collected on day 0 of AZD1222 vaccination. CDR3 in DNA: TGTGCCAGCAGCCGCAGCAATCAGCCCCAGCATTTT. As protein: CASSRSNQPQHF.